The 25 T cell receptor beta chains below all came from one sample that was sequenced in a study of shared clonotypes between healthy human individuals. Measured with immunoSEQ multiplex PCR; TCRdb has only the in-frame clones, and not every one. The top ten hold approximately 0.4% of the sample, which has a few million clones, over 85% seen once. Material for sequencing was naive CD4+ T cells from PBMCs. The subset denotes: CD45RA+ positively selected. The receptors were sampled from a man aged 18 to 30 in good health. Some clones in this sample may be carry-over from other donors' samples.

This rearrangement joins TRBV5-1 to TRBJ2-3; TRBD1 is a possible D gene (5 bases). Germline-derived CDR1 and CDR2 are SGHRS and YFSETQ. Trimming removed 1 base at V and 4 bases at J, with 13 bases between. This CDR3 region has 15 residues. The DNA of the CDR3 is TGCGCCAGCAGCTTGTCTAGGGGAAAGGCAGATACGCAGTATTTT. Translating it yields CASSLSRGKADTQYF.

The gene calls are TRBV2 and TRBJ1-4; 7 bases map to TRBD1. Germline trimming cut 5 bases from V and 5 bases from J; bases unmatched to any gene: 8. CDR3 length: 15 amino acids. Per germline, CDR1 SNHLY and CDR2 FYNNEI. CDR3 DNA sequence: TGTGCCAGCAGTCCCCCCCCGGGACAGAATGAAAAACTGTTTTTT. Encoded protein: CASSPPPGQNEKLFF. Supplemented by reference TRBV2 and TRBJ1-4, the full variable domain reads EPEVTQTPSHQVTQMGQEVILRCVPISNHLYFYWYRQILGQKVEFLVSFYNNEISEKSEIFDDQFSVERPDGSNFTLKIRSTKLEDSAMYFCASSPPPGQNEKLFFGSGTQLSVL.

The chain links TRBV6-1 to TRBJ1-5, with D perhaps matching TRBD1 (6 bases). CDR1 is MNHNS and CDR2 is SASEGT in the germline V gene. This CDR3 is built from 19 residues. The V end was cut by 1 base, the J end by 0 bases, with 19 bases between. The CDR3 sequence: CASSEGFGSGVYSNQPQHF. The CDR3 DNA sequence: TGTGCCAGCAGTGAAGGATTCGGGTCAGGGGTATATAGCAATCAGCCCCAGCATTTT.

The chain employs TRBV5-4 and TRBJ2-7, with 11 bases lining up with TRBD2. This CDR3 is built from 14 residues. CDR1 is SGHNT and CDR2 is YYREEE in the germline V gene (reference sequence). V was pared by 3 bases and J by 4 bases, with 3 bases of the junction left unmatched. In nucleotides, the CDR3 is TGTGCCAGCAGCTCTAGCGGGAGGACTTACGAGCAGTACTTC. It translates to CASSSSGRTYEQYF.

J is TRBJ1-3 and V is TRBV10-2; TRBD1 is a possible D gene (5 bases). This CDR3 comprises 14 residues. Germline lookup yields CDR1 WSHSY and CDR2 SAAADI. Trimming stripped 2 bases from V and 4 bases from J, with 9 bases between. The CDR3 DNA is TGCGCCAGCAGTGAGCCAGGGCGGGGAAACACCATATATTTT. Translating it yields CASSEPGRGNTIYF.

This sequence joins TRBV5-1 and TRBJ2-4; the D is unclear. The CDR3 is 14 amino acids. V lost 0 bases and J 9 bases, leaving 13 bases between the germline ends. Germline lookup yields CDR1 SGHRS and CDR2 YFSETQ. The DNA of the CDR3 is TGCGCCAGCAGCTTGGATCCGGGTGATGGCATTCAGTACTTC. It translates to CASSLDPGDGIQYF.

The CDR3 DNA follows: TGTGCCAGCCACGCCAGGGGGGGCCCAGCGAACACTGAAGCTTTCTTT. This sequence encodes CASHARGGPANTEAFF. The gene calls are TRBV27 and TRBJ1-1; 7 nucleotides align to TRBD1. The CDR3 is 16 residues long. Trimming cost V 8 bases and J 1 base; bases outside gene matches: 13. Germline CDR1 is MNHEY and CDR2 is SMNVEV (reference sequence).

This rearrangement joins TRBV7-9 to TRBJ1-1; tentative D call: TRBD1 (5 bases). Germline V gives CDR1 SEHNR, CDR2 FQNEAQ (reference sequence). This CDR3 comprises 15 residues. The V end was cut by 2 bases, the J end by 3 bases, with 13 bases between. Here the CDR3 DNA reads TGTGCCAGCAGCTTAAACCCCAGGGCCTACACTGAAGCTTTCTTT. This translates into CASSLNPRAYTEAFF.

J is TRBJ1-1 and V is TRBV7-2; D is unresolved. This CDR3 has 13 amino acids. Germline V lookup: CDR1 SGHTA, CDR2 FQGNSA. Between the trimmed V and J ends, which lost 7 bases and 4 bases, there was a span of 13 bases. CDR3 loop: CASTWSPGTEAFF. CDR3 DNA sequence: TGTGCCAGCACCTGGTCGCCCGGCACTGAAGCTTTCTTT.

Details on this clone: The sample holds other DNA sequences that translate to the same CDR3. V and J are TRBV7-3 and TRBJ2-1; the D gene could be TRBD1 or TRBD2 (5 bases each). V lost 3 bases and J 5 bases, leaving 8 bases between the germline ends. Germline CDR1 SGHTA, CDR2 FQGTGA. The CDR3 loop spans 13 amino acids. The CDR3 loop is CASSLGRNNEQFF. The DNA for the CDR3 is TGTGCCAGCAGCTTGGGACGGAACAATGAGCAGTTCTTC.

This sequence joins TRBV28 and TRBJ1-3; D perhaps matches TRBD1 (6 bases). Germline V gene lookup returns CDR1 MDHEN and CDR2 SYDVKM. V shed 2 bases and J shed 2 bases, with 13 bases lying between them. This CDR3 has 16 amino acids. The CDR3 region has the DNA TGTGCCAGCAGTTTAACAGGGAATCTGGCTGGAAACACCATATATTTT. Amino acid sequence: CASSLTGNLAGNTIYF.

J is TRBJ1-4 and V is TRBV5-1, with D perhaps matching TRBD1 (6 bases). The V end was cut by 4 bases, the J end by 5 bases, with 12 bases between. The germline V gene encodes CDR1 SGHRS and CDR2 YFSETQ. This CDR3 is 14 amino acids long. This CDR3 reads CASSTQGNNEKLFF. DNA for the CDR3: TGCGCCAGCAGCACTCAGGGGAACAATGAAAAACTGTTTTTT.

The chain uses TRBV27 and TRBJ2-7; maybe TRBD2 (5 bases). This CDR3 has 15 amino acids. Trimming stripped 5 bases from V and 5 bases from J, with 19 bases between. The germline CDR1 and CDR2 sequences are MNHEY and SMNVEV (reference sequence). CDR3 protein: CASSPYRTRSDEQYF. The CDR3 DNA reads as TGTGCCAGCAGTCCCTACCGGACTCGATCGGACGAGCAGTACTTC.

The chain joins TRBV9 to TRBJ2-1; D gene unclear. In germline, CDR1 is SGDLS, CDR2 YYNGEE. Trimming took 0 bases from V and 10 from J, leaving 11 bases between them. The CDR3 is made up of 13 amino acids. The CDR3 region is CASSVGSMGEQFF. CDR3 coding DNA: TGTGCCAGCAGCGTAGGGTCTATGGGGGAGCAGTTCTTC.

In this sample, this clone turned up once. CDR3 nucleotide sequence: TGTGCCAGCAGCGGGTGGGACCAAGAGACCCAGTACTTC. It specifies CASSGWDQETQYF. V usage is TRBV7-9 and J usage is TRBJ2-5; the D is unclear. The CDR3 has 13 amino acids. Germline assignment: CDR1 SEHNR and CDR2 FQNEAQ (reference sequence). The germline V and J ends were trimmed by 5 bases and 0 bases, with 7 bases remaining between them. Full variable domain (rest looked up from reference TRBV7-9 and TRBJ2-5): DTGVSQNPRHKITKRGQNVTFRCDPISEHNRLYWYRQTLGQGPEFLTYFQNEAQLEKSRLLSDRFSAERPKGSFSTLEIQRTEQGDSAMYLCASSGWDQETQYFGPGTRLLVL.

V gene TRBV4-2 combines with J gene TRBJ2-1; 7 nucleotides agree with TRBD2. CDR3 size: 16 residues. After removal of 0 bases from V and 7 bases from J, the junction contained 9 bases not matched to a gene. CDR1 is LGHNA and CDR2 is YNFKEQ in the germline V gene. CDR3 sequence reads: CASSQDWWEGRNEQFF. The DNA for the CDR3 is TGTGCCAGCAGCCAAGATTGGTGGGAGGGCCGGAATGAGCAGTTCTTC.

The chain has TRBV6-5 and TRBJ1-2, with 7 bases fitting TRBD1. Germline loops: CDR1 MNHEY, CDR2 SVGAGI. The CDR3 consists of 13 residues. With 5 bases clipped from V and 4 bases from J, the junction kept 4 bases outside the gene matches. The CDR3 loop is CASSKGDSYGYTF. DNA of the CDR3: TGTGCCAGCAGTAAAGGGGACAGCTATGGCTACACCTTC.

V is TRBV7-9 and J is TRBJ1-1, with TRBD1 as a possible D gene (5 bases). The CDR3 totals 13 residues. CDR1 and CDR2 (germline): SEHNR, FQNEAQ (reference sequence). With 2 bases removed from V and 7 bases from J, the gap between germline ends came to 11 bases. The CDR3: CASSLRGVNEAFF. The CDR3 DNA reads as TGTGCCAGCAGCTTACGGGGGGTGAATGAAGCTTTCTTT.

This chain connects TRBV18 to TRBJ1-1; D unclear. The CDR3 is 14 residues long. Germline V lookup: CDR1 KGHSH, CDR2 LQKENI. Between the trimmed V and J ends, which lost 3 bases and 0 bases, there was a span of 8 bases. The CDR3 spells CASSPVGVNTEAFF. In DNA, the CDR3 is TGTGCCAGCTCACCCGTCGGGGTGAACACTGAAGCTTTCTTT.

Here the CDR3 reads CASSLRRPPYEQYF. CDR3 nucleotide sequence: TGTGCCAGCAGTTTAAGGCGGCCCCCCTACGAGCAGTACTTC. This chain joins TRBV28 and TRBJ2-7; D is ambiguous. The CDR3 spans 14 residues. V was pared by 2 bases and J by 2 bases, with 10 bases between. CDR1 is MDHEN, CDR2 SYDVKM, per germline. The full variable domain, with the rest looked up from reference TRBV28 and TRBJ2-7, is DVKVTQSSRYLVKRTGEKVFLECVQDMDHENMFWYRQDPGLGLRLIYFSYDVKMKEKGDIPEGYSVSREKKERFSLILESASTNQTSMYLCASSLRRPPYEQYFGPGTRLTVT.

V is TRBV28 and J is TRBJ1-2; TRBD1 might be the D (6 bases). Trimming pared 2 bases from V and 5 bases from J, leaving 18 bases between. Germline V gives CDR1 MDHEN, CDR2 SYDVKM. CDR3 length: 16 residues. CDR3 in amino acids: CASSLPLPPQGYGYTF. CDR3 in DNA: TGTGCCAGCAGTTTACCCCTGCCCCCACAGGGATATGGCTACACCTTC.

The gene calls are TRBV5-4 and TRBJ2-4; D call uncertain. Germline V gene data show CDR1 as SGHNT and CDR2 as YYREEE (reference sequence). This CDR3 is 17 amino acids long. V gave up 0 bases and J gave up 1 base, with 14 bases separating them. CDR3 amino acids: CASSLDPGRRAKNIQYF. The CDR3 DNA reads TGTGCCAGCAGCTTGGACCCGGGCCGACGGGCCAAAAACATTCAGTACTTC.

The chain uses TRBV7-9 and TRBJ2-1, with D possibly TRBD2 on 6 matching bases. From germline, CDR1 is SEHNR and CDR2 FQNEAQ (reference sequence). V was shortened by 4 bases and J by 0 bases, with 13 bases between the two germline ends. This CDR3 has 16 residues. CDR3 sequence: CASSSVAGTSYNEQFF. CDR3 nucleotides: TGTGCCAGCAGCTCCGTGGCGGGGACCTCCTACAATGAGCAGTTCTTC.

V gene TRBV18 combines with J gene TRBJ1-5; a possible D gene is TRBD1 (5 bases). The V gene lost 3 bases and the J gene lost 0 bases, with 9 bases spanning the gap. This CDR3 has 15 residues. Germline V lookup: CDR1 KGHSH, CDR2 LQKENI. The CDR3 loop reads CASSPTENSNQPQHF. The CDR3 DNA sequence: TGTGCCAGCTCACCGACAGAGAATAGCAATCAGCCCCAGCATTTT.

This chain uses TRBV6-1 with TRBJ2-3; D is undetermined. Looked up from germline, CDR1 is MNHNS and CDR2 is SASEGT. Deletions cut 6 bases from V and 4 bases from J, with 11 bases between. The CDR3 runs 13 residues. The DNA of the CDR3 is TGTGCCAGCAGCGCCCCCGGCGCAGATACGCAGTATTTT. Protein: CASSAPGADTQYF.